A single sample is the source of the 7 T cell receptor beta chains below, sequenced in a study of blood T cell repertoires in COVID-19. This table comes from immunoSEQ multiplex PCR, and its TCRdb copy is limited to in-frame clones, with some not included. This table holds hundreds of thousands of clones, approximately 90% found once. Sequenced: peripheral blood. These TCRs come from a woman between 18 and 30 years old with acute or convalescent COVID-19.

This rearrangement joins TRBV5-1 to TRBJ2-1; D is perhaps TRBD2 (7 bases). Deletions cut 1 base from V and 2 bases from J, with 13 bases between. The CDR3 totals 16 residues. Germline V gene lookup returns CDR1 SGHRS and CDR2 YFSETQ. The CDR3: CASSLFAGGPYNEQFF. DNA for the CDR3: TGCGCCAGCAGCTTGTTTGCCGGGGGGCCCTACAATGAGCAGTTCTTC.

The CDR3 protein is CASRASVNTIYF. In DNA, the CDR3 is TGTGCCAGCAGAGCCTCGGTAAACACCATATATTTT. The rearrangement uses TRBV2 and TRBJ1-3; no clear D. The V end lost 6 bases, the J end lost 6 bases, and 9 bases lay between the germline ends. The CDR3 has 12 amino acids. CDR1 is SNHLY and CDR2 is FYNNEI in the germline V gene.

V is TRBV3-1 (or the pseudogene TRBV3-2) and J is TRBJ1-1; possible D gene TRBD1, 6 bases. This CDR3 has 11 residues. V was trimmed by 1 base and J by 11 bases, leaving 8 bases between them. Germline CDR1 LGHDT, CDR2 YNNKEL (reference sequence). The CDR3 sequence is CASSQGQEAFF. CDR3 DNA: TGTGCCAGCAGCCAAGGACAGGAGGCTTTCTTT.

The chain links TRBV15 to TRBJ1-1; 8 bases align to TRBD1. The CDR3 consists of 14 residues. V was pared by 6 bases and J by 0 bases, with 3 bases of the junction left unmatched. Germline CDR1 and CDR2: LNHNV and YYDKDF (reference sequence). The CDR3 coding sequence is TGTGCCACCAGAACAGGGGGAATGAACACTGAAGCTTTCTTT. Encoded protein: CATRTGGMNTEAFF.

The chain links TRBV29-1 to TRBJ1-2; the D is unclear. Germline V gene sequence: CDR1 SQVTM, CDR2 ANQGSEA. The CDR3 is 11 amino acids. V dropped 6 bases and J dropped 7 bases, with 12 bases sitting between them. The CDR3 loop reads CSVSRTGGYTF. CDR3 nucleotides: TGCAGCGTCTCTCGAACCGGTGGCTACACCTTC.

The CDR3 sequence: CASSYRAPNTEAFF. CDR3 sequence (DNA): TGTGCCAGTAGTTACAGGGCCCCGAACACTGAAGCTTTCTTT. V usage is TRBV19 and J usage is TRBJ1-1; possible D gene TRBD1, 6 bases. V lost 5 bases and J lost 1, with 11 bases in between. CDR3 length: 14 residues. Per germline, CDR1 LNHDA and CDR2 SQIVND (reference sequence). The full variable domain, rest sourced from reference TRBV19 and TRBJ1-1, is DGGITQSPKYLFRKEGQNVTLSCEQNLNHDAMYWYRQDPGQGLRLIYYSQIVNDFQKGDIAEGYSVSREKKESFPLTVTSAQKNPTAFYLCASSYRAPNTEAFFGQGTRLTVV.

The gene calls are TRBV4-1 and TRBJ2-5; D may be TRBD2 (6 bases). V dropped 3 bases and J dropped 2 bases, with 10 bases sitting between them. This CDR3 has 14 residues. Germline CDR1 and CDR2: MGHRA and YSYEKL. The CDR3 region is CASSQLGGQETQYF. CDR3 sequence (DNA): TGCGCCAGCAGCCAGCTAGGAGGGCAAGAGACCCAGTACTTC.